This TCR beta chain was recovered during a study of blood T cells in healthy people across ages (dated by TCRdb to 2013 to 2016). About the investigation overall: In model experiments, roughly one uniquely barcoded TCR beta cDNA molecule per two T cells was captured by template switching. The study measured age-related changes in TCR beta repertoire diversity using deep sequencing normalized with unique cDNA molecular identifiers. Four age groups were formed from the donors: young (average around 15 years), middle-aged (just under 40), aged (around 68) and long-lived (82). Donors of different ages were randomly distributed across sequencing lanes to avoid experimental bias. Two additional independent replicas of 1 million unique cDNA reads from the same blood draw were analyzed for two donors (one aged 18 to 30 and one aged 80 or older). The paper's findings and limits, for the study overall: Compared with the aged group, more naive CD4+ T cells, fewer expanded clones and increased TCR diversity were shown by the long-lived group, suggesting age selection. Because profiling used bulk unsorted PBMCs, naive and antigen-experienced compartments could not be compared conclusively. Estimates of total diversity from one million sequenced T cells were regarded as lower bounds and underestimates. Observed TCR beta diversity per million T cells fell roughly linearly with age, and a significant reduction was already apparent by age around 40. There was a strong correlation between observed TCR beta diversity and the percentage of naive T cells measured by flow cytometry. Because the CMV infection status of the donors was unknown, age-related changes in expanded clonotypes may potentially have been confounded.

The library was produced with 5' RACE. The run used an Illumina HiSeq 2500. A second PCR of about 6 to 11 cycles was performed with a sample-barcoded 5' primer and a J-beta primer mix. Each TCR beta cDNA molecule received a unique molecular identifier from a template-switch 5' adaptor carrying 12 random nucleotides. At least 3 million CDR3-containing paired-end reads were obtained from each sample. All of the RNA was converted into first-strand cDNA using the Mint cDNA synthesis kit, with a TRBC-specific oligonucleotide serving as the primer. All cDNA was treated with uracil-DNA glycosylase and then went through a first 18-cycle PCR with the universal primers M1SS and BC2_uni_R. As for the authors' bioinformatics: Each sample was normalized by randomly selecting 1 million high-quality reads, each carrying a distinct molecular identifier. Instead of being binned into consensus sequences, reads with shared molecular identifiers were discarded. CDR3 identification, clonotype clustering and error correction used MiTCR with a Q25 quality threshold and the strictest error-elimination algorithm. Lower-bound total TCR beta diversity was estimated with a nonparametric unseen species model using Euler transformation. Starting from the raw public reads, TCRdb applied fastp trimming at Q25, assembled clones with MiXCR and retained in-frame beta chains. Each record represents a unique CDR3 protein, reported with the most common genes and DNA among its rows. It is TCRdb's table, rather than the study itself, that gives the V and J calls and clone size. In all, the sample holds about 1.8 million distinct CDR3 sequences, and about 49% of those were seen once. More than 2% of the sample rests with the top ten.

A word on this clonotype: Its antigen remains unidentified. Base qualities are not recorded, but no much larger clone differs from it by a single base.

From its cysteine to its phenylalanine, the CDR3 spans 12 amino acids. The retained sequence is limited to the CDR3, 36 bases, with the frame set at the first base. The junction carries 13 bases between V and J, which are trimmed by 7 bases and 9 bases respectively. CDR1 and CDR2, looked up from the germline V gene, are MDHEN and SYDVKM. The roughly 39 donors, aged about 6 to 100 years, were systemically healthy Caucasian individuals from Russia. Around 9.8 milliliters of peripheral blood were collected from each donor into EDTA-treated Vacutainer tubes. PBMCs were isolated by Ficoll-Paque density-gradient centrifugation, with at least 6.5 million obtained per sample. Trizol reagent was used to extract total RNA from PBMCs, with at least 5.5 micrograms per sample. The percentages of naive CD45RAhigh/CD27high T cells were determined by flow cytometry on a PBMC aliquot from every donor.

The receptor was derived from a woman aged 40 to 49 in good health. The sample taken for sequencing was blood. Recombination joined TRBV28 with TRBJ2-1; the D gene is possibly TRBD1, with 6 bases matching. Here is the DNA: TGTGCCAGCACCGCCGACAGGACTGAGCAGTTCTTC. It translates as CASTADRTEQFF.